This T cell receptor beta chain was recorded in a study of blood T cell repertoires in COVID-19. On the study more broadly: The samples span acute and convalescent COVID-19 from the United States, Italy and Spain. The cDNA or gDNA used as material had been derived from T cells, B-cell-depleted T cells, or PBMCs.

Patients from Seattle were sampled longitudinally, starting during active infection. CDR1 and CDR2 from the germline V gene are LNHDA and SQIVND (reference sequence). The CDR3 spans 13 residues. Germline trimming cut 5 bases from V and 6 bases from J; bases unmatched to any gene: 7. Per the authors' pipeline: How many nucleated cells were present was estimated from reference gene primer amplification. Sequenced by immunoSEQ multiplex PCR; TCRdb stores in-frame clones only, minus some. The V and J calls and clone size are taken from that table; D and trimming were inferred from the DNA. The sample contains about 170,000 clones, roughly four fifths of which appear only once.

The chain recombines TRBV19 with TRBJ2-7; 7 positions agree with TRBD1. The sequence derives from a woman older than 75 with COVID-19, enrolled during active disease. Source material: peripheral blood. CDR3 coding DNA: TGTGCCAGTAGTCTTCGCCAGGGGGTCGAGCAGTACTTC. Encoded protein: CASSLRQGVEQYF.